These T cell receptor beta chains were read from a single sample in a study of beta chain features in type 1 diabetes. The data were produced by immunoSEQ multiplex PCR, yet TCRdb's version contains in-frame clones alone and is incomplete. The data hold around 500,000 clones, with approximately 30% observed a single time. Sequenced material: naive CD4+ T cells from blood. All receptors come from a man younger than 35 in good health. Both conserved end residues are part of each CDR3. The order of the fields is clone size, D gene, V gene, J gene, CDR3 protein, CDR3 DNA. The D gene is left open where the match is weak. For some rows the clone size is stated as once, few or many, or as a class when expanded; others skip it.

abundance: few
d_gene: -
v_gene: TRBV19
j_gene: TRBJ1-5
CDR3aa: CASSLGTQPQHF
CDR3nt: TGTGCCAGTAGTCTGGGGACTCAGCCCCAGCATTTT

abundance: -
d_gene: TRBD1
v_gene: TRBV7-9
j_gene: TRBJ2-5
CDR3aa: CASSLTTGAWETQYF
CDR3nt: TGTGCCAGCAGCTTAACGACAGGGGCCTGGGAGACCCAGTACTTC

abundance: -
d_gene: -
v_gene: TRBV29-1
j_gene: TRBJ2-1
CDR3aa: CSVEAERGNEQFF
CDR3nt: TGCAGCGTTGAGGCGGAAAGGGGCAATGAGCAGTTCTTC

abundance: few
d_gene: TRBD1
v_gene: TRBV7-2
j_gene: TRBJ1-2
CDR3aa: CASSFRTGAEGYTF
CDR3nt: TGTGCCAGCAGCTTCAGGACAGGGGCCGAGGGCTACACCTTC

abundance: -
d_gene: TRBD1
v_gene: TRBV5-1
j_gene: TRBJ2-7
CDR3aa: CASSLETGLQYF
CDR3nt: TGCGCCAGCAGCTTGGAGACAGGGCTGCAGTACTTC

abundance: few
d_gene: -
v_gene: TRBV14
j_gene: TRBJ2-1
CDR3aa: CASSHAGNSYNEQFF
CDR3nt: TGTGCCAGCAGCCATGCGGGCAACTCCTACAATGAGCAGTTCTTC

abundance: -
d_gene: TRBD1
v_gene: TRBV7-9
j_gene: TRBJ2-1
CDR3aa: CASRRRQGGFNEQFF
CDR3nt: TGTGCCAGCAGGCGCCGACAGGGCGGGTTCAATGAGCAGTTCTTC

abundance: few
d_gene: TRBD1
v_gene: TRBV30
j_gene: TRBJ2-1
CDR3aa: CAWRGTGSNNEQFF
CDR3nt: TGTGCCTGGAGAGGGACAGGGAGTAACAATGAGCAGTTCTTC

abundance: -
d_gene: -
v_gene: TRBV7-9
j_gene: TRBJ2-7
CDR3aa: CASSLFGRNDEQYF
CDR3nt: TGTGCCAGCAGCTTATTTGGCAGGAACGACGAGCAGTACTTC

abundance: -
d_gene: TRBD1
v_gene: TRBV14
j_gene: TRBJ1-1
CDR3aa: CASSQIGQGTEAFF
CDR3nt: TGTGCCAGCAGCCAAATAGGACAGGGGACTGAAGCTTTCTTT

abundance: few
d_gene: -
v_gene: TRBV29-1
j_gene: TRBJ1-1
CDR3aa: CSVEDNPGPGEAFF
CDR3nt: TGCAGCGTTGAAGATAACCCAGGGCCGGGTGAAGCTTTCTTT

abundance: -
d_gene: -
v_gene: TRBV9
j_gene: TRBJ2-1
CDR3aa: CASSAGQGFSYNEQFF
CDR3nt: TGTGCCAGCAGCGCCGGACAAGGATTCTCCTACAATGAGCAGTTCTTC

abundance: -
d_gene: TRBD2
v_gene: TRBV29-1
j_gene: TRBJ2-1
CDR3aa: CSVGKRLAGENEQFF
CDR3nt: TGCAGCGTTGGCAAAAGACTAGCGGGAGAAAATGAGCAGTTCTTC

abundance: -
d_gene: -
v_gene: TRBV18
j_gene: TRBJ2-1
CDR3aa: CASSPGSGGSYNEQFF
CDR3nt: TGTGCCAGCTCACCTGGGAGCGGAGGCTCCTACAATGAGCAGTTCTTC

abundance: few
d_gene: TRBD2
v_gene: TRBV25-1
j_gene: TRBJ2-1
CDR3aa: CASRLAGVGEQFF
CDR3nt: TGTGCCAGCAGGTTGGCGGGAGTGGGTGAGCAGTTCTTC

abundance: -
d_gene: -
v_gene: TRBV29-1
j_gene: TRBJ1-1
CDR3aa: CSVDNGGMNTEAFF
CDR3nt: TGCAGCGTTGATAATGGCGGAATGAACACTGAAGCTTTCTTT

abundance: once
d_gene: TRBD1
v_gene: TRBV5-4
j_gene: TRBJ1-2
CDR3aa: CASSLWTGGLRYTF
CDR3nt: TGTGCCAGCAGCTTGTGGACAGGGGGCCTTCGCTACACCTTC

abundance: -
d_gene: -
v_gene: TRBV30
j_gene: TRBJ1-1
CDR3aa: CAWSEGYDTEAFF
CDR3nt: TGTGCCTGGAGTGAAGGGTACGACACTGAAGCTTTCTTT

abundance: -
d_gene: TRBD2
v_gene: TRBV30
j_gene: TRBJ2-3
CDR3aa: CAWSPGAGETDTQYF
CDR3nt: TGTGCCTGGAGCCCGGGAGCGGGAGAAACAGATACGCAGTATTTT

abundance: -
d_gene: -
v_gene: TRBV25-1
j_gene: TRBJ1-2
CDR3aa: CASNNRDGPPGYTF
CDR3nt: TGTGCCAGTAACAACCGGGACGGCCCTCCAGGCTACACCTTC

abundance: -
d_gene: -
v_gene: TRBV28
j_gene: TRBJ1-5
CDR3aa: CASSHDGTNQPQHF
CDR3nt: TGTGCCAGCAGCCATGACGGGACGAATCAGCCCCAGCATTTT

abundance: few
d_gene: TRBD1
v_gene: TRBV2
j_gene: TRBJ2-7
CDR3aa: CASSESGDRSSYEQYF
CDR3nt: TGTGCCAGCAGTGAATCCGGGGACAGGAGCTCCTACGAGCAGTACTTC

abundance: -
d_gene: TRBD1
v_gene: TRBV5-1
j_gene: TRBJ2-7
CDR3aa: CASSLEPGQGAYEQYF
CDR3nt: TGCGCCAGCAGCCTGGAACCGGGACAGGGAGCCTACGAGCAGTACTTC

abundance: -
d_gene: -
v_gene: TRBV5-1
j_gene: TRBJ2-7
CDR3aa: CASSLERDNEQYF
CDR3nt: TGCGCCAGCAGCTTGGAACGGGACAATGAGCAGTACTTC

abundance: -
d_gene: TRBD2
v_gene: TRBV5-1
j_gene: TRBJ2-1
CDR3aa: CASSSGLASGEQFF
CDR3nt: TGCGCCAGCAGCTCCGGACTAGCGAGCGGTGAGCAGTTCTTC

abundance: -
d_gene: -
v_gene: TRBV6-6
j_gene: TRBJ1-4
CDR3aa: CASSYSRGEGNEKLFF
CDR3nt: TGTGCCAGCAGTTACTCGAGGGGGGAAGGAAATGAAAAACTGTTTTTT

abundance: -
d_gene: TRBD2
v_gene: TRBV27
j_gene: TRBJ2-3
CDR3aa: CASSLRLAGSTDTQYF
CDR3nt: TGTGCCAGCAGTCTTAGACTAGCGGGATCTACAGATACGCAGTATTTT

abundance: -
d_gene: TRBD1
v_gene: TRBV30
j_gene: TRBJ1-1
CDR3aa: CAWMTGGRTEAFF
CDR3nt: TGTGCCTGGATGACAGGGGGGAGAACTGAAGCTTTCTTT

abundance: once
d_gene: TRBD1
v_gene: TRBV5-4
j_gene: TRBJ1-1
CDR3aa: CASSFYRGHTEAFF
CDR3nt: TGTGCCAGCAGTTTTTACAGGGGTCACACTGAAGCTTTCTTT

abundance: -
d_gene: -
v_gene: TRBV29-1
j_gene: TRBJ2-3
CDR3aa: CSVTHRADTQYF
CDR3nt: TGCAGCGTTACCCACAGGGCAGATACGCAGTATTTT

abundance: -
d_gene: -
v_gene: TRBV7-9
j_gene: TRBJ2-5
CDR3aa: CASSLGPTYQYF
CDR3nt: TGTGCCAGCAGCTTAGGCCCGACCTACCAGTACTTC

abundance: few
d_gene: -
v_gene: TRBV28
j_gene: TRBJ2-1
CDR3aa: CASGAGFREQFF
CDR3nt: TGTGCCAGCGGCGCAGGATTTAGAGAGCAGTTCTTC

abundance: -
d_gene: -
v_gene: TRBV5-1
j_gene: TRBJ2-1
CDR3aa: CASSAIGHEQFF
CDR3nt: TGCGCCAGCAGCGCGATAGGACATGAGCAGTTCTTC

abundance: few
d_gene: -
v_gene: TRBV29-1
j_gene: TRBJ2-2
CDR3aa: CSVDGGNTGELFF
CDR3nt: TGCAGCGTTGATGGGGGGAACACCGGGGAGCTGTTTTTT

abundance: -
d_gene: TRBD2
v_gene: TRBV7-9
j_gene: TRBJ2-1
CDR3aa: CASSLEGSGSPNNEQFF
CDR3nt: TGTGCCAGCAGCTTAGAAGGTAGCGGGAGCCCAAACAATGAGCAGTTCTTC

abundance: few
d_gene: -
v_gene: TRBV30
j_gene: TRBJ2-1
CDR3aa: CAWSVQGFWQFF
CDR3nt: TGTGCCTGGAGTGTCCAGGGTTTTTGGCAGTTCTTC

abundance: -
d_gene: -
v_gene: TRBV9
j_gene: TRBJ1-1
CDR3aa: CASSPPGGLSTEAFF
CDR3nt: TGTGCCAGCAGCCCCCCGGGGGGGCTGTCAACTGAAGCTTTCTTT

abundance: few
d_gene: -
v_gene: TRBV30
j_gene: TRBJ1-1
CDR3aa: CAWSLEPRDTVWIFF
CDR3nt: TGTGCCTGGAGTCTCGAACCCCGGGACACGGTCTGGATTTTCTTT

abundance: few
d_gene: TRBD2
v_gene: TRBV30
j_gene: TRBJ2-3
CDR3aa: CAWSPSGSGRVPDTQYF
CDR3nt: TGTGCCTGGAGTCCCTCTGGAAGCGGGAGGGTCCCAGATACGCAGTATTTT

abundance: few
d_gene: -
v_gene: TRBV30
j_gene: TRBJ2-1
CDR3aa: CAWSVKWNEQFF
CDR3nt: TGTGCCTGGAGTGTAAAGTGGAATGAGCAGTTCTTC

abundance: few
d_gene: -
v_gene: TRBV5-4
j_gene: TRBJ1-2
CDR3aa: CASSAGTAYGYTF
CDR3nt: TGTGCCAGCAGCGCCGGGACGGCCTATGGCTACACCTTC

abundance: -
d_gene: -
v_gene: TRBV7-9
j_gene: TRBJ2-5
CDR3aa: CASSLGSGETQYF
CDR3nt: TGTGCCAGCAGCCTCGGGAGCGGGGAGACCCAGTACTTC

abundance: few
d_gene: -
v_gene: TRBV27
j_gene: TRBJ2-1
CDR3aa: CASGSFAIQAVAYNEQFF
CDR3nt: TGTGCCAGCGGGTCCTTCGCCATTCAAGCGGTCGCCTACAATGAGCAGTTCTTC

abundance: -
d_gene: -
v_gene: TRBV5-4
j_gene: TRBJ1-1
CDR3aa: CASSLWQGNTEAFF
CDR3nt: TGTGCCAGCAGCTTGTGGCAGGGGAACACTGAAGCTTTCTTT

abundance: -
d_gene: TRBD1
v_gene: TRBV29-1
j_gene: TRBJ2-1
CDR3aa: CSGGVGQGYNEQFF
CDR3nt: TGCAGCGGTGGAGTTGGACAGGGGTACAATGAGCAGTTCTTC